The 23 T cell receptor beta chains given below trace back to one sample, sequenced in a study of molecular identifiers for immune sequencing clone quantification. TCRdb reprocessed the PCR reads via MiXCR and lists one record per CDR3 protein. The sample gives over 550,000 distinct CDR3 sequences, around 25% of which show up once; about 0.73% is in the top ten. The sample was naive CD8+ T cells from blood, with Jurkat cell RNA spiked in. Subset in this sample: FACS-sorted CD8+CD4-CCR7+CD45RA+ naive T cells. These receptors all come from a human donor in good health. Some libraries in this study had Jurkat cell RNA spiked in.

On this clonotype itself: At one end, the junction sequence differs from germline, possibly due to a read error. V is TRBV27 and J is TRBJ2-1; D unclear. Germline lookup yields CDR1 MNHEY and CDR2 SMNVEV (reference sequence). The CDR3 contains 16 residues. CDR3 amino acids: CASSLKGMSSFNEQFF. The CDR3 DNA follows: TGTGCCAGCAGTTTAAAGGGTATGAGCTCCTTCAATGAGCAGTTCTTC.

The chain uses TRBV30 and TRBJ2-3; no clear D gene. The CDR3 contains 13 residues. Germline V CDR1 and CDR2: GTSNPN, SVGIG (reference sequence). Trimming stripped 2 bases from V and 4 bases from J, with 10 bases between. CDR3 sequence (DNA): TGTGCCTGGAGTCTTCAGGCGGCAGATACGCAGTATTTT. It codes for CAWSLQAADTQYF.

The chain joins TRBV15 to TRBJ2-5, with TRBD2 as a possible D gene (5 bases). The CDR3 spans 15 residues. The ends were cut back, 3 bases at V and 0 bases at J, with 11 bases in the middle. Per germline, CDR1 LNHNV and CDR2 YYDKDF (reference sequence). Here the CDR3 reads CATSSVWENQETQYF. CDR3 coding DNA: TGTGCCACCAGCAGCGTGTGGGAGAACCAAGAGACCCAGTACTTC.

The CDR3 protein is CASSYSGAAGGGNEQFF. CDR3 sequence (DNA): TGTGCCAGCAGTTACTCCGGCGCGGCGGGGGGGGGCAATGAGCAGTTCTTC. This rearrangement joins TRBV6-5 to TRBJ2-1, with TRBD2 identical over 9 bases. The CDR3 sequence is 17 residues long. Germline lookup yields CDR1 MNHEY and CDR2 SVGAGI. The J segment lost 6 bases and the V segment lost 0 bases, leaving 9 bases of the junction unmatched.

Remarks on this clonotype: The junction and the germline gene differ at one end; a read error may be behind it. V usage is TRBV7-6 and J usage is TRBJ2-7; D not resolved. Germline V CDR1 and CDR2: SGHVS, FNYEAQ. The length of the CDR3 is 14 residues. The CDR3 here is CASSLGVDTYKQYF. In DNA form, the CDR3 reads TGTGCCAGCAGCTTAGGGGTTGACACCTACAAGCAGTACTTC. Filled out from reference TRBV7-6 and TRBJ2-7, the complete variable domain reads GAGVSQSPRYKVTKRGQDVALRCDPISGHVSLYWYRQALGQGPEFLTYFNYEAQQDKSGLPNDRFSAERPEGSISTLTIQRTEQRDSAMYRCASSLGVDTYKQYFGPGTRLTVT.

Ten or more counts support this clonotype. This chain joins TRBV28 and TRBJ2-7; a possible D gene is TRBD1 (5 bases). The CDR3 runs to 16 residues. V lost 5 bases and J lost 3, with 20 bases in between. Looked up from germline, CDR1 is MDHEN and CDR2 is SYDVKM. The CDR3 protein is CASSALPTDEDYEQYF. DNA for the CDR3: TGTGCCAGCAGTGCCCTCCCGACAGATGAAGACTACGAGCAGTACTTC. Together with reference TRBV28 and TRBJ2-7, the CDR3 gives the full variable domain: DVKVTQSSRYLVKRTGEKVFLECVQDMDHENMFWYRQDPGLGLRLIYFSYDVKMKEKGDIPEGYSVSREKKERFSLILESASTNQTSMYLCASSALPTDEDYEQYFGPGTRLTVT.

CDR3 in amino acids: CSARVKGGRYEQYF. The DNA of the CDR3 is TGCAGTGCTAGAGTGAAGGGAGGGCGGTACGAGCAGTACTTC. The rearrangement joins TRBV20-1 to TRBJ2-7; 7 positions agree with TRBD2. With 1 base clipped from V and 4 bases from J, the junction kept 7 bases outside the gene matches. This CDR3 has 14 residues. Germline V lookup: CDR1 DFQATT, CDR2 SNEGSKA (reference sequence).

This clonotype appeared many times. CDR3 bases: TGCGCCAGCAGCCAAGATCCAGGGGCGAACTATGGCTACACCTTC. This sequence encodes CASSQDPGANYGYTF. The V gene is TRBV4-3, the J gene TRBJ1-2; tentatively, D is TRBD1 (6 bases). This CDR3 spans 15 amino acids. From germline, CDR1 is LGHNA and CDR2 YSLEER. Trimming removed 0 bases from V and 2 bases from J, with 10 bases in between.

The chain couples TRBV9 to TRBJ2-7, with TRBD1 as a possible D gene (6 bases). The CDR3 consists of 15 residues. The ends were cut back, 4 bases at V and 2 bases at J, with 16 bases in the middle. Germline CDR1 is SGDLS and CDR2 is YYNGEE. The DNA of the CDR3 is TGTGCCAGCAGCCCCGAGGGGGATCGCCCCTACGAGCAGTACTTC. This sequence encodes CASSPEGDRPYEQYF.

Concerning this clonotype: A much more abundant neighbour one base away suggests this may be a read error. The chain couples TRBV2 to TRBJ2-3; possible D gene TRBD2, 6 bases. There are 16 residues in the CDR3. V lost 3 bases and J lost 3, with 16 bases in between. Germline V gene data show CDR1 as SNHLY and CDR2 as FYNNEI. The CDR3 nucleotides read TGTGCCAGCAGTGAGGAACTAGTGGGAGGAACAGATACGCAGTATTTT. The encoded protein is CASSEELVGGTDTQYF.

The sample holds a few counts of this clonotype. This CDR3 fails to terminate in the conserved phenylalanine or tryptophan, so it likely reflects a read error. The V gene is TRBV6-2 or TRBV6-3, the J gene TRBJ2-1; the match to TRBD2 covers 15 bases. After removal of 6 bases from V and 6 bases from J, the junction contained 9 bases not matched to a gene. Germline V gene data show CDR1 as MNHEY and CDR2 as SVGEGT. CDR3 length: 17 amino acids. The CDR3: CASRPGLAGGQRNEQFS. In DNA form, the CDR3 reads TGTGCCAGCAGACCCGGACTAGCGGGGGGGCAGCGCAATGAGCAGTTCTCC.

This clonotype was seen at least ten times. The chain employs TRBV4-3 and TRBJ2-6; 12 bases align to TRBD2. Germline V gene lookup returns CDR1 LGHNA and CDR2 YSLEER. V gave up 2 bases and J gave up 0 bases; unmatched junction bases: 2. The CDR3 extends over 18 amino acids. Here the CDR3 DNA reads TGCGCCAGCAGCCAAACTAGCGGGAGGAGCTCTGGGGCCAACGTCCTGACTTTC. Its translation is CASSQTSGRSSGANVLTF.

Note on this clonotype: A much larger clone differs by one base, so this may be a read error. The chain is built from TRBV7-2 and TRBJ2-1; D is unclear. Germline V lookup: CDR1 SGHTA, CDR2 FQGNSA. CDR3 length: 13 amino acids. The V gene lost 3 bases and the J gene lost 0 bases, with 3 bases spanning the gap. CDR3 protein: CTSSFNSYNEQFF. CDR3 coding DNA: TGTACCAGCAGCTTTAACTCCTACAATGAGCAGTTCTTC.

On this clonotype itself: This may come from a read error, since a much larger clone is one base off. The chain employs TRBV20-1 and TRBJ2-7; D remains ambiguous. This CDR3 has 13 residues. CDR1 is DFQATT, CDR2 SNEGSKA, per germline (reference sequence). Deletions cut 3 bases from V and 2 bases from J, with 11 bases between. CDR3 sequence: CSASNQQTYEQYF. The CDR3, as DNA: TGCAGTGCTAGCAATCAACAGACCTACGAGCAGTACTTC.

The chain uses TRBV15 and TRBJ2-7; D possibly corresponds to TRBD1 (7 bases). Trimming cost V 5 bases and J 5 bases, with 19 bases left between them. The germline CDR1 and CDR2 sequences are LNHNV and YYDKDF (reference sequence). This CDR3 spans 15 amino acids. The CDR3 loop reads CATSSRGERSNEQYF. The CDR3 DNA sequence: TGTGCCACCAGCTCCAGGGGGGAAAGGTCTAACGAGCAGTACTTC. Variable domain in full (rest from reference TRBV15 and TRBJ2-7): DAMVIQNPRYQVTQFGKPVTLSCSQTLNHNVMYWYQQKSSQAPKLLFHYYDKDFNNEADTPDNFQSRRPNTSFCFLDIRSPGLGDTAMYLCATSSRGERSNEQYFGPGTRLTVT.

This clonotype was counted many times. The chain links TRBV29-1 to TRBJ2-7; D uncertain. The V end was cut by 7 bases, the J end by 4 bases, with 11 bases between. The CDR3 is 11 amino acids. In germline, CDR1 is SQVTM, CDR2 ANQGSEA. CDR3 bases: TGCAGCGCCGGCGAAGCGTACGAGCAGTACTTC. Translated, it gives CSAGEAYEQYF.

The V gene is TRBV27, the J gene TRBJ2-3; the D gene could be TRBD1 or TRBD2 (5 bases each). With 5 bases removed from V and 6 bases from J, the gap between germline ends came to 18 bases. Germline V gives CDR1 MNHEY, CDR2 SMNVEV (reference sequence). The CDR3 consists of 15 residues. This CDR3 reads CASSPVGPEGDTQYF. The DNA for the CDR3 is TGTGCCAGCAGTCCCGTTGGACCCGAGGGGGATACGCAGTATTTT.

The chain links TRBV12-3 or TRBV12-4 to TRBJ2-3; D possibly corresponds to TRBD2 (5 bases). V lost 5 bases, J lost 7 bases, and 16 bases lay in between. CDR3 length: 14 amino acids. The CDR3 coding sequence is TGTGCCAGCAGTACCTTCTCGGAGGACTATACGCAGTATTTT. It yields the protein CASSTFSEDYTQYF.

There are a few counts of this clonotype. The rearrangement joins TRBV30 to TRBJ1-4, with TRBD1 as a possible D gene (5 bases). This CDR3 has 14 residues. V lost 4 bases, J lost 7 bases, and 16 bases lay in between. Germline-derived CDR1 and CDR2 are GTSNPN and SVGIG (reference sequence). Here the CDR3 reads CAWNQEGIFEKLFF. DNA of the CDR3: TGTGCCTGGAACCAGGAGGGGATATTTGAAAAACTGTTTTTT.

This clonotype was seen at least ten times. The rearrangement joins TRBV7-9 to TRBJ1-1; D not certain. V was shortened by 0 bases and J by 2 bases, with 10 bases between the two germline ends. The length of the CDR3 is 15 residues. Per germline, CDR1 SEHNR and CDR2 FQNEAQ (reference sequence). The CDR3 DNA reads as TGTGCCAGCAGCTTAGCGCTCGGCAGAAACACTGAAGCTTTCTTT. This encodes CASSLALGRNTEAFF.

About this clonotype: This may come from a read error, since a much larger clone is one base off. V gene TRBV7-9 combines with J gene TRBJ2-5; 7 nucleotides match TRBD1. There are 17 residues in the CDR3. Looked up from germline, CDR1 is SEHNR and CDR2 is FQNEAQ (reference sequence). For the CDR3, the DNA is TGTGCCAGCAGCTTAGAAGATGGACAGGCGACCAAAGAGCCCCAGTACTTC. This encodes CASSLEDGQATKEPQYF.

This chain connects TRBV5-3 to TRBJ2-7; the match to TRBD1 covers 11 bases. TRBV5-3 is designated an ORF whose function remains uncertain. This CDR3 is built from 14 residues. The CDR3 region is CASSFGTGGYEQYV. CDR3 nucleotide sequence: TGTGCCAGCAGCTTCGGGACAGGGGGGTACGAGCAGTACGTC.

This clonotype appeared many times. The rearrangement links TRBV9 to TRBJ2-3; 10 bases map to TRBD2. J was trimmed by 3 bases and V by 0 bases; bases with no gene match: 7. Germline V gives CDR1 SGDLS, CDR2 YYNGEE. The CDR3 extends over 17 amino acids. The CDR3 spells CASSVEPSGSRTDTQYF. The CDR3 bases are TGTGCCAGCAGCGTAGAGCCTAGCGGGAGTAGGACAGATACGCAGTATTTT.